This T cell receptor (beta chain) was identified during a study of shared clonotypes between healthy human individuals. TCRdb's table, derived via immunoSEQ multiplex PCR, lists solely in-frame clones and lacks some. The repertoire has about 2 million clones, approximately 95% of them found once; the top ten carry less than 1.5%. V was pared by 0 bases and J by 2 bases, with 9 bases between. Germline CDR1 is SGHRS and CDR2 is YFSETQ. There are 14 residues in the CDR3. Terminally differentiated effector memory CD45RA+ cells were left out of the naive CD8 fraction, which was CD45RO-negative and positively selected for CCR7.

The sequence derives from a man aged 18-30 years in good health. Sample: naive CD8+ T cells sorted from blood. This chain joins TRBV5-1 and TRBJ2-7, with D perhaps matching TRBD2 (5 bases). CDR3 sequence: CASSLGTSTYEQYF. CDR3 DNA: TGCGCCAGCAGCTTGGGGACTTCTACCTACGAGCAGTACTTC.